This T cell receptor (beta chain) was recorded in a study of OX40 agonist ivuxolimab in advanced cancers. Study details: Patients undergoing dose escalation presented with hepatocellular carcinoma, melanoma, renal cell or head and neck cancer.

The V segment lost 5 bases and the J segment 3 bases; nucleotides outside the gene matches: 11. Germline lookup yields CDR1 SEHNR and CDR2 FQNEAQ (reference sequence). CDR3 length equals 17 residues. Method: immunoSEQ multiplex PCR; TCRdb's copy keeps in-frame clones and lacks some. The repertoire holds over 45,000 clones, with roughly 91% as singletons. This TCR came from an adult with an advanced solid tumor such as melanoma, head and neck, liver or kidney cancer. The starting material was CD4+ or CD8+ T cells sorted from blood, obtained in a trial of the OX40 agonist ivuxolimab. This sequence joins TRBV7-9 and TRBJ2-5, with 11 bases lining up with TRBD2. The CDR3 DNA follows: TGTGCCAGCAGCCCCAAGCGAGTAGCGGGAGGGGAAGAGACCCAGTACTTC. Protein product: CASSPKRVAGGEETQYF.